Following are 4 T cell receptor beta chains from one sample sequenced in a study of shared clonotypes between healthy human individuals. The data were produced by immunoSEQ multiplex PCR, yet TCRdb's version contains in-frame clones alone and is incomplete. The sample gives more than 150,000 clones, 65% to 70% of which show up once; about 10% is in the top ten. The sequencing input was memory CD4+ T cells sorted from blood. Subset noted: CD45RA-negative fraction. All receptors derive from a man under 40 in good health.

This clone appeared a single time. DNA for the CDR3: TGTGCCAGCTCACCACCGGGACTAGCGGGAGTCTACGAGCAGTACTTC. Amino acids: CASSPPGLAGVYEQYF. The chain is built from TRBV18 and TRBJ2-7, with TRBD2 identical over 14 bases. The CDR3 contains 16 residues. Germline V lookup: CDR1 KGHSH, CDR2 LQKENI. V gave up 0 bases and J gave up 3 bases; unmatched junction bases: 1.

V gene TRBV18 combines with J gene TRBJ2-3; 9 bases fit TRBD2. CDR1 is KGHSH, CDR2 LQKENI, per germline. The CDR3 loop spans 16 amino acids. The junction had 8 bases not matched to a gene; V was cut back by 4 bases and J by 3 bases. The CDR3 protein is CASSLMASGVTDTQYF. For the CDR3, the DNA is TGTGCCAGCTCACTAATGGCTAGCGGGGTTACAGATACGCAGTATTTT.

The chain has TRBV5-1 and TRBJ2-5; D is unresolved. Trimming took 1 base from V and 3 from J, leaving 4 bases between them. Germline V lookup: CDR1 SGHRS, CDR2 YFSETQ. The CDR3 sequence is 12 residues long. The DNA of the CDR3 is TGCGCCAGCAGCTTGCCGGAAGAGACCCAGTACTTC. This encodes CASSLPEETQYF. Full variable domain (outside the CDR3, taken from reference TRBV5-1 and TRBJ2-5): KAGVTQTPRYLIKTRGQQVTLSCSPISGHRSVSWYQQTPGQGLQFLFEYFSETQRNKGNFPGRFSGRQFSNSRSEMNVSTLELGDSALYLCASSLPEETQYFGPGTRLLVL.

This chain connects TRBV6-1 to TRBJ1-4; D unresolved. The CDR3 is made up of 15 amino acids. The germline V and J ends were trimmed by 3 bases and 0 bases, with 8 bases remaining between them. Per germline, CDR1 MNHNS and CDR2 SASEGT. The CDR3 bases are TGTGCCAGCAGTGATACAACTGCAACTAATGAAAAACTGTTTTTT. It translates to CASSDTTATNEKLFF.